Below are 11 T cell receptor beta chains sequenced from a single sample in a study of spatial heterogeneity in lung cancer. Study-wide results and limits: Expanded intratumoral alpha and beta TCR counts tracked tumor mutation counts.

For these receptors, no antigen is known. Time point specified: sample taken at primary tumor resection. MiXCR was run by TCRdb on the 5' RACE reads, yielding one entry per CDR3 protein. The sample carries approximately 17,000 distinct CDR3 sequences, 7.5% recorded once. Sequenced here: lung tumor tissue, sampled at surgery. These receptors were collected from a male donor with early-stage non-small cell lung cancer.

This clonotype was seen ten or more times. The chain recombines TRBV2 with TRBJ1-5; 9 bases match TRBD1. J gave up 5 bases and V 6 bases, and 5 bases lay outside the gene matches. The CDR3 loop spans 14 amino acids. Germline values: CDR1 SNHLY, CDR2 FYNNEI. CDR3 residues: CASRTGGWDQPQHF. The CDR3, as DNA: TGTGCCAGCAGGACAGGGGGTTGGGATCAGCCCCAGCATTTT.

This clonotype was observed at least ten times. The chain has TRBV2 and TRBJ1-2; the match to TRBD1 covers 8 bases. Germline trimming cut 1 base from V and 4 bases from J; bases unmatched to any gene: 2. The CDR3 contains 14 residues. From germline, CDR1 is SNHLY and CDR2 FYNNEI. As DNA, the CDR3 is TGTGCCAGCAGTGAAGGACAGGGGATCTATGGCTACACCTTC. Protein sequence: CASSEGQGIYGYTF.

The J gene is TRBJ2-5, the V gene TRBV4-3; TRBD1 or TRBD2 may be the D gene (5 bases each). Trimming removed 3 bases at V and 4 bases at J, with 15 bases between. CDR1 and CDR2 (germline): LGHNA, YSLEER. The CDR3 totals 15 residues. CDR3 residues: CASSQDGTQRETQYF. The CDR3 DNA reads TGCGCCAGCAGCCAGGATGGGACGCAGCGAGAGACCCAGTACTTC.

This clonotype was seen many times. V is TRBV12-3 or TRBV12-4 and J is TRBJ2-3, with 9 bases aligning to TRBD2. The CDR3 totals 19 residues. V was clipped by 1 base and J by 2 bases; unmatched bases: 13. The CDR3 DNA reads TGTGCCAGCAGTTTAGTTCGTATGGGCGGGGGGGTGCTCACAGATACGCAGTATTTT. Amino acid sequence: CASSLVRMGGGVLTDTQYF.

This clonotype occurred many times. V usage is TRBV4-2 and J usage is TRBJ1-1; perhaps TRBD1 as D (6 bases). Germline-derived CDR1 and CDR2 are LGHNA and YNFKEQ. V lost 0 bases to trimming and J lost 6 bases, with 8 bases between them. The CDR3 covers 13 residues. The CDR3 region is CASSQDRTAEAFF. The DNA of the CDR3 is TGTGCCAGCAGCCAAGATCGGACAGCTGAAGCTTTCTTT.

This clonotype was detected ten times or more. V and J are TRBV20-1 and TRBJ2-7, with 12 bases lining up with TRBD2. This CDR3 is 14 amino acids long. Unmatched junction bases numbered 7, after V lost 4 bases and J lost 6 bases. The germline V gene has CDR1 DFQATT and CDR2 SNEGSKA (reference sequence). The CDR3 is CSAKGLAGFVEQYF. The CDR3 DNA reads TGCAGTGCTAAAGGACTAGCGGGGTTTGTCGAGCAGTACTTC.

There are many counts of this clonotype. V usage is TRBV20-1 and J usage is TRBJ2-1; maybe TRBD2 (6 bases). Trimming pared 3 bases from V and 7 bases from J, leaving 16 bases between. CDR3 length: 14 amino acids. The germline CDR1 and CDR2 sequences are DFQATT and SNEGSKA (reference sequence). CDR3 protein: CSARAGTFGNEQFF. The CDR3 DNA follows: TGCAGTGCTAGGGCCGGGACTTTCGGAAATGAGCAGTTCTTC.

This clonotype was observed many times. V is TRBV2 and J is TRBJ1-1; no clear D gene. V lost 0 bases and J lost 11, with 10 bases in between. The CDR3 covers 12 residues. Germline lookup yields CDR1 SNHLY and CDR2 FYNNEI. For the CDR3, the DNA is TGTGCCAGCAGTGAAGCTGGGCGAACGGCTTTCTTT. The encoded protein is CASSEAGRTAFF.

The V gene is TRBV24-1, the J gene TRBJ2-6; a weak D match, TRBD2 (6 bases). The CDR3 covers 16 residues. Looked up from germline, CDR1 is KGHDR and CDR2 is SFDVKD. V dropped 0 bases and J dropped 2 bases, with 7 bases sitting between them. The CDR3 spells CATSDLPGAGANVLTF. In DNA form, the CDR3 reads TGTGCCACCAGTGATTTGCCGGGGGCTGGGGCCAACGTCCTGACTTTC.

This clonotype was picked up many times. The chain combines TRBV7-9 with TRBJ1-2; 8 positions match TRBD1. The V gene end was trimmed by 5 bases and the J gene end by 6 bases; junction bases not matched to a gene: 14. Germline values: CDR1 SEHNR, CDR2 FQNEAQ (reference sequence). CDR3 length equals 16 residues. CDR3 DNA: TGTGCCAGCAGCCCGGACCGGACAGGGAGGCGAGATGGCTACACCTTC. Translating it yields CASSPDRTGRRDGYTF.

This chain uses TRBV27 with TRBJ2-7, with D possibly being TRBD1 (8 bases). Deletions cut 6 bases from V and 4 bases from J, with 16 bases between. Germline V lookup: CDR1 MNHEY, CDR2 SMNVEV (reference sequence). The CDR3 extends over 14 amino acids. This CDR3 reads CASRPGQGGYEQYF. In DNA form, the CDR3 reads TGTGCCAGCAGGCCTGGACAGGGAGGGTACGAGCAGTACTTC.